This TCR beta chain is drawn from a study of cytomegalovirus exposure and HLA in healthy donors. Study overall: Prior work identified 120 million or so unique TCR beta sequences in some 180 million T cells. Overall study findings and caveats: Rare TCR sequences predominated, though certain public TCRs were found in many donors. A previous analysis found most TCR beta V segments productive roughly 87% or roughly 30% of the time.

Worth noting for this clone: What it binds is unknown. In the same sample, other DNA sequences code for this CDR3.

The PCR was carried out with 60 Vbeta primers and 13 Jbeta primers. Some clones are missing from TCRdb's copy, which holds only in-frame ones; the method was immunoSEQ multiplex PCR. The table includes approximately 140,000 clones, 73% detected once. Germline V gene data show CDR1 as SEHNR and CDR2 as FQNEAQ (reference sequence). V shed 2 bases and J 8 bases; nucleotides not matched to a gene: 8. The CDR3 spans 15 residues. Each of the donors was a healthy bone marrow donor. The V gene is TRBV7-9, the J gene TRBJ1-4; the match to TRBD1 covers 7 bases. The specimen was PBMCs. This receptor was obtained from a middle-aged woman in good health and CMV-seronegative. The CDR3 spells CASSLMGTGDEKLFF. For the CDR3, the DNA is TGTGCCAGCAGCTTAATGGGTACAGGGGACGAAAAACTGTTTTTT.